One T cell receptor beta chain is described in this entry. Germline V gene lookup returns CDR1 MNHNS and CDR2 SASEGT. The CDR3 length is 14 residues. Trimming took 6 bases from V and 7 from J, leaving 13 bases between them. The data belong to a study of tumor-infiltrating lymphocytes in localized non-small cell lung cancer. The assay was immunoSEQ multiplex PCR, and TCRdb's table has in-frame clones only and misses some. The data show about 29,000 clones, 70% to 90% seen once. The source is a human donor with non-small cell lung cancer. V and J are TRBV6-1 and TRBJ1-6, with D maybe TRBD1 (5 bases). Source material: lung tumor tissue. The CDR3 DNA reads as TGTGCCAGCAGGGCCAGGGCAGGGAATTCACCCCTCCACTTT. Protein product: CASRARAGNSPLHF.